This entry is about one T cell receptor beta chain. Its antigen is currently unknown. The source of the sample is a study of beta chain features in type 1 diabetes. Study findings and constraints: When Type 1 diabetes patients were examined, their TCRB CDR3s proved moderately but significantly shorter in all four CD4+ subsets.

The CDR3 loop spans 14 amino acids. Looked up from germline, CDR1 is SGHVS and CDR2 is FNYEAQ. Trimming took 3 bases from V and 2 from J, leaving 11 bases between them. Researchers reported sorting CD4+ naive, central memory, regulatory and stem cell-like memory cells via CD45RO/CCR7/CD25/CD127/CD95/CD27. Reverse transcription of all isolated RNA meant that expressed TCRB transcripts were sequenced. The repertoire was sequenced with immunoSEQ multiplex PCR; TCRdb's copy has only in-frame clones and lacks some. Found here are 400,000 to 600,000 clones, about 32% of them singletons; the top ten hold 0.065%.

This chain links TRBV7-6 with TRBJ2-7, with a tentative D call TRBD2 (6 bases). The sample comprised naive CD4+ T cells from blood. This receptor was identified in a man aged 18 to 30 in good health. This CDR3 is CASSLNSGPYEQYF. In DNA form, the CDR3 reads TGTGCCAGCAGCTTGAATAGCGGACCCTACGAGCAGTACTTC. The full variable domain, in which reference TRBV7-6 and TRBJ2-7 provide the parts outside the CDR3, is GAGVSQSPRYKVTKRGQDVALRCDPISGHVSLYWYRQALGQGPEFLTYFNYEAQQDKSGLPNDRFSAERPEGSISTLTIQRTEQRDSAMYRCASSLNSGPYEQYFGPGTRLTVT.